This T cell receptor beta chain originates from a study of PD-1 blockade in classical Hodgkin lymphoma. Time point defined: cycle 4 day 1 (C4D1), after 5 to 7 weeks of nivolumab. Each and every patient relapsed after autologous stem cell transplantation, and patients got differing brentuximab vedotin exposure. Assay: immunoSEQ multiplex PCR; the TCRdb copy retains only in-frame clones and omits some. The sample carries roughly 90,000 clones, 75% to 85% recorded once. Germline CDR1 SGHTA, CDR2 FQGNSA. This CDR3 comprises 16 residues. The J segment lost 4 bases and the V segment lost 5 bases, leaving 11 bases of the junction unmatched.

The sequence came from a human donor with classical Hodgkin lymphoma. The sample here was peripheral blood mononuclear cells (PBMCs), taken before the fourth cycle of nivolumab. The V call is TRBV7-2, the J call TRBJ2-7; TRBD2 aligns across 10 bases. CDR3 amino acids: CASSPSASGRRYEQYF. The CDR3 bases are TGTGCCAGCAGCCCCAGTGCTAGCGGGAGACGTTACGAGCAGTACTTC.